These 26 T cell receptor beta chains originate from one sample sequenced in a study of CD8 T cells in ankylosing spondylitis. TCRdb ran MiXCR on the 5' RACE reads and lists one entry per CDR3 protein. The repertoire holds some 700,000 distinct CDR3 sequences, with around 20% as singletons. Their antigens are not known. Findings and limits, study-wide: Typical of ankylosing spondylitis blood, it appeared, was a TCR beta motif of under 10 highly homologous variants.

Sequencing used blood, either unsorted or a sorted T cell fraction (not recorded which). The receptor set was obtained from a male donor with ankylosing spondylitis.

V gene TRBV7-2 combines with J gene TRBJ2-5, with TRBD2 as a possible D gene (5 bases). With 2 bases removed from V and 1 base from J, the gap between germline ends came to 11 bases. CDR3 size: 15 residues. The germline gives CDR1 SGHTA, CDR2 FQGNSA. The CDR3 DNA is TGTGCCAGCAGCTTACGGGGTAGGCCCCAAGAGACCCAGTACTTC. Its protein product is CASSLRGRPQETQYF.

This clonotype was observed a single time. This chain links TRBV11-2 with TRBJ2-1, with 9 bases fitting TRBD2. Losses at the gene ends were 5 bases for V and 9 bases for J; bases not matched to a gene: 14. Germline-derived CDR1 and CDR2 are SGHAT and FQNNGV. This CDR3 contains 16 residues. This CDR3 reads CASSTQAGGLWGEQFF. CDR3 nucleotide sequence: TGTGCCAGCAGCACCCAAGCGGGGGGCCTTTGGGGTGAGCAGTTCTTC.

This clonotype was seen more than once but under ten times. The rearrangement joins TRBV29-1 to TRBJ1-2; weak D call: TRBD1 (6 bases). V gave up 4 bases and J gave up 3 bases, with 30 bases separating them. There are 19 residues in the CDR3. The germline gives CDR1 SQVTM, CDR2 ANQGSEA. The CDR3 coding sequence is TGCAGCGTTGGTTGGATGGACTCGGCAAGGACAGCCGCGTACTATGGCTACACCTTC. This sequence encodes CSVGWMDSARTAAYYGYTF.

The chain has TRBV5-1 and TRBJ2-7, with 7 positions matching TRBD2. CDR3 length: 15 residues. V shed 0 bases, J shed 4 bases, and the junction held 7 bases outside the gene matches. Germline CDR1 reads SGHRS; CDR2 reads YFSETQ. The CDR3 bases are TGCGCCAGCAGCTTGGGGGGGGGGACGTTGTACGAGCAGTACTTC. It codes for CASSLGGGTLYEQYF.

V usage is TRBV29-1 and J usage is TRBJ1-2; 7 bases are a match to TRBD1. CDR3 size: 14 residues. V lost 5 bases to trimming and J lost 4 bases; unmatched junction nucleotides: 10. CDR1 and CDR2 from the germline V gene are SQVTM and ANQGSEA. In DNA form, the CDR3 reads TGCAGCGTTTCGGGACAGTTCACCCTCTATGGCTACACCTTC. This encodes CSVSGQFTLYGYTF.

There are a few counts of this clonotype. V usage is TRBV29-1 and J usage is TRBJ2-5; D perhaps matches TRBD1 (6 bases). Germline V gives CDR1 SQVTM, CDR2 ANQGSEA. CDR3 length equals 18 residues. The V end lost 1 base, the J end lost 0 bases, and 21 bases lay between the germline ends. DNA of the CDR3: TGCAGCGTTGAAGCCCCCGGTCGCAGGGGCCCGTACCAAGAGACCCAGTACTTC. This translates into CSVEAPGRRGPYQETQYF.

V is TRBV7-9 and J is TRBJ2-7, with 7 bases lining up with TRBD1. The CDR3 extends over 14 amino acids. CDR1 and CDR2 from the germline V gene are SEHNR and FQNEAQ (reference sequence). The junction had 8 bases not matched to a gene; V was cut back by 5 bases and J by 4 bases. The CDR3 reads CASSPQGTLYEQYF. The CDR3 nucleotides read TGTGCCAGCAGCCCACAGGGGACCCTTTACGAGCAGTACTTC.

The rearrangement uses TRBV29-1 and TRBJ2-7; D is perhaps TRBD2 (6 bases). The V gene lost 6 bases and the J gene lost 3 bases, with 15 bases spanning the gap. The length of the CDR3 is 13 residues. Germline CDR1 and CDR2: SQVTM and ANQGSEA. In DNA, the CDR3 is TGCAGCGTCGGGCCAACCGGGGGCTACGAGCAGTACTTC. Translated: CSVGPTGGYEQYF.

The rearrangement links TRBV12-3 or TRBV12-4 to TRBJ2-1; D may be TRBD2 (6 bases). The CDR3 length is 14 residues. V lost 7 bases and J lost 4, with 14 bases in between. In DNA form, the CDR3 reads TGTGCCAGCACCGGACTACCAACTTACAATGAGCAGTTCTTC. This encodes CASTGLPTYNEQFF.

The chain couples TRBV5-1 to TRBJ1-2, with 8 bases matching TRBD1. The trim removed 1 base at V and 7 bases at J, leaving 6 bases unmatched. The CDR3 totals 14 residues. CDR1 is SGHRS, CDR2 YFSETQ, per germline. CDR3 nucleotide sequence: TGCGCCAGCAGCTTGACAGGGGGATCGTTTGGCTACACCTTC. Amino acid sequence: CASSLTGGSFGYTF. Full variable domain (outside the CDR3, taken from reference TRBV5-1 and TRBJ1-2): KAGVTQTPRYLIKTRGQQVTLSCSPISGHRSVSWYQQTPGQGLQFLFEYFSETQRNKGNFPGRFSGRQFSNSRSEMNVSTLELGDSALYLCASSLTGGSFGYTFGSGTRLTVV.

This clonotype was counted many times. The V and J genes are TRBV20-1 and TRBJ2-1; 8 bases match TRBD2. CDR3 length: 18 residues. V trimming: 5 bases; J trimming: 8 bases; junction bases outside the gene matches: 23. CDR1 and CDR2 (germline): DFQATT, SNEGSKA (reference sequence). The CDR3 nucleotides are TGCAGTGCTCGGGCTTGGGGTAGCGGGAATGGTGCGTGGGATGAGCAGTTCTTC. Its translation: CSARAWGSGNGAWDEQFF.

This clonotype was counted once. The CDR3 coding sequence is TGTGCCAGCAGTTATGGGAATGGCGAGCAGTACTTC. The encoded protein is CASSYGNGEQYF. The chain employs TRBV6-5 and TRBJ2-7, with D uncertain. The germline gives CDR1 MNHEY, CDR2 SVGAGI. V lost 3 bases and J lost 6, with 9 bases in between. CDR3 length: 12 residues.

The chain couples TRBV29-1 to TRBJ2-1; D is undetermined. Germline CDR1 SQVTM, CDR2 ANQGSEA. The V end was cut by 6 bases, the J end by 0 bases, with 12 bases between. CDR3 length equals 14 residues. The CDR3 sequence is CSVCEVSSYNEQFF. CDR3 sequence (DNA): TGCAGCGTCTGTGAGGTTAGCTCCTACAATGAGCAGTTCTTC.

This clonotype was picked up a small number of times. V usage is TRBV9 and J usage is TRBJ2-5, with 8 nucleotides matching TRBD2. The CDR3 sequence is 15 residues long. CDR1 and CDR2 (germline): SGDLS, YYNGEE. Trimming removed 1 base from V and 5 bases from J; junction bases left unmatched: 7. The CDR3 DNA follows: TGTGCCAGCAGCGTAACCAGCGGGAGCCCGGAGACCCAGTACTTC. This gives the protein CASSVTSGSPETQYF.

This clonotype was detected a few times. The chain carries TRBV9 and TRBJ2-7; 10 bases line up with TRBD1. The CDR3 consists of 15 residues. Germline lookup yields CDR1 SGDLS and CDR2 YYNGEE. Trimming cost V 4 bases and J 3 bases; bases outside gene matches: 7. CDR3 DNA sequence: TGTGCCAGCAGCCCGGGACAGGGGTCGGGCTACGAGCAGTACTTC. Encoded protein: CASSPGQGSGYEQYF.

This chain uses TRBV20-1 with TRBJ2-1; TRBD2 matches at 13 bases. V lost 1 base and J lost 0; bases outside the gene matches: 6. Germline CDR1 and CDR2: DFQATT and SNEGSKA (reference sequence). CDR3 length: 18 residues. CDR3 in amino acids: CSARGLAGGMSSYNEQFF. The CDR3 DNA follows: TGCAGTGCTAGAGGACTAGCGGGGGGTATGAGCTCCTACAATGAGCAGTTCTTC.

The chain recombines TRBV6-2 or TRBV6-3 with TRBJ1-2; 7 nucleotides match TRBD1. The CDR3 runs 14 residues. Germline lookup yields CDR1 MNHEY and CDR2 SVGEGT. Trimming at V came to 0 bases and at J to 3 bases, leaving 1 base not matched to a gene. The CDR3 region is CASSYSGQYYGYTF. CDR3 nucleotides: TGTGCCAGCAGTTACTCGGGACAGTACTATGGCTACACCTTC.

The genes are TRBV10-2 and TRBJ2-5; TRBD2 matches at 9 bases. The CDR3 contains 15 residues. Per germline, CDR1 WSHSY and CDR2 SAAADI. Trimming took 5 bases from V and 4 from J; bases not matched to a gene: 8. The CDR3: CASSFPAGGGETQYF. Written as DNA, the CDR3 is TGCGCCAGCAGTTTCCCGGCGGGGGGGGGAGAGACCCAGTACTTC.

CDR3 sequence reads: CASRQLAAAYNEQFF. CDR3 nucleotide sequence: TGTGCCAGCAGGCAACTAGCGGCTGCCTACAATGAGCAGTTCTTC. The rearrangement uses TRBV6-1 and TRBJ2-1, with 8 bases aligning to TRBD2. CDR1 is MNHNS and CDR2 is SASEGT in the germline V gene. After removal of 6 bases from V and 2 bases from J, the junction contained 6 bases not matched to a gene. The CDR3 spans 15 residues.

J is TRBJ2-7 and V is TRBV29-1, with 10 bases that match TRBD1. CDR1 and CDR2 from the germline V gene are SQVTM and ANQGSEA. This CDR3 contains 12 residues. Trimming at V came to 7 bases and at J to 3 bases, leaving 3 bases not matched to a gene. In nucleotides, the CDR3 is TGCAGCGGAGGGGACAGGGGCTACGAGCAGTACTTC. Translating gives CSGGDRGYEQYF.

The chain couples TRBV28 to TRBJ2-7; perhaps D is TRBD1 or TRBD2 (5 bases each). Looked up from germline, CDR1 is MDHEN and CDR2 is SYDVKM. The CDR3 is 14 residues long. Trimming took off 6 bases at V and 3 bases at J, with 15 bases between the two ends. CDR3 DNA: TGTGCCAGCAGCCCCGGGGACGGAGACTACGAGCAGTACTTC. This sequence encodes CASSPGDGDYEQYF.

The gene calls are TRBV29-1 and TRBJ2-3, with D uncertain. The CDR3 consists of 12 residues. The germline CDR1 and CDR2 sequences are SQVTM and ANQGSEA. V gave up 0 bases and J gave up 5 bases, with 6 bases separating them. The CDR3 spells CSVEEWEDTQYF. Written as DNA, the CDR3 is TGCAGCGTTGAAGAATGGGAAGATACGCAGTATTTT.

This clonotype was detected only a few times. CDR3 bases: TGCAGTGCTAGAGACCGGGACAGGGTCGATGGCTACACCTTC. Translating it yields CSARDRDRVDGYTF. J is TRBJ1-2 and V is TRBV20-1; 9 nucleotides align to TRBD1. CDR1 is DFQATT, CDR2 SNEGSKA, per germline (reference sequence). The CDR3 has 14 amino acids. V shed 0 bases, J shed 6 bases, and the junction held 5 bases outside the gene matches.

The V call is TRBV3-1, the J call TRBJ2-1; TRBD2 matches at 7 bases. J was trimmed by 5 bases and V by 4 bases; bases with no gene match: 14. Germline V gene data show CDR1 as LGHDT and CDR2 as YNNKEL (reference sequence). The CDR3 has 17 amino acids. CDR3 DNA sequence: TGTGCCAGCAGCCGCCTGGCTAGCGGCACCGCGCACAATGAGCAGTTCTTC. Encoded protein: CASSRLASGTAHNEQFF.

The CDR3 loop reads CASSLGRGRANEQYF. The CDR3 region has the DNA TGTGCCAGCAGCTTGGGACGTGGGAGGGCCAACGAGCAGTACTTC. This chain connects TRBV5-6 to TRBJ2-7, with 7 bases aligning to TRBD2. The CDR3 runs 15 residues. CDR1 is SGHDT and CDR2 is YYEEEE in the germline V gene. With V trimmed by 0 bases and J by 5 bases, 8 bases remained unmatched. Supplemented by reference TRBV5-6 and TRBJ2-7, the full variable domain reads DAGVTQSPTHLIKTRGQQVTLRCSPKSGHDTVSWYQQALGQGPQFIFQYYEEEERQRGNFPDRFSGHQFPNYSSELNVNALLLGDSALYLCASSLGRGRANEQYFGPGTRLTVT.

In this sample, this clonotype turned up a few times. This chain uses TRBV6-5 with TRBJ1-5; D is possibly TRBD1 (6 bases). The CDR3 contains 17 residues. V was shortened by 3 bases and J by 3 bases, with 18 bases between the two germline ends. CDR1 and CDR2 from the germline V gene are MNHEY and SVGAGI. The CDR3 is CASSYLDGGANNQPQHF. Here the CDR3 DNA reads TGTGCCAGCAGTTATCTTGATGGGGGGGCGAACAATCAGCCCCAGCATTTT.